The following is a T cell receptor beta chain sequence with its context. The antigen remains unidentified. The sorting of naive CD8 T cells used the CD8+CD4-CCR7+CD45RA+ phenotype. TCRdb itself ran the PCR reads through MiXCR, one entry per CDR3 protein. Among some 320,000 distinct CDR3 sequences listed, 24% were seen once. This CDR3 spans 15 amino acids. Germline CDR1 and CDR2: MNHEY and SVGAGI. The trim removed 2 bases at V and 1 base at J, leaving 3 bases unmatched. The sample comes from a study of molecular identifiers for immune sequencing clone quantification. Study-level points and caveats: Highly expanded clone sizes could be underestimated through barcode sharing by identical TCR molecules. In a background of about 900,000 naive cells, spiked Jurkat TCR RNA from one cell was reportedly detectable.

This rearrangement joins TRBV6-5 to TRBJ2-5, with 8 bases matching TRBD2. The material sequenced was naive CD8+ T cells from blood, with Jurkat cell RNA spiked in. Subset given: FACS-sorted CD8+CD4-CCR7+CD45RA+ naive T cells. The sequence derives from a human donor in good health. Some libraries in this study had Jurkat cell RNA spiked in. This chain's CDR3 is CASSYVAGTQETQYF. CDR3 sequence (DNA): TGTGCCAGCAGTTACGTAGCGGGGACCCAAGAGACCCAGTACTTC.